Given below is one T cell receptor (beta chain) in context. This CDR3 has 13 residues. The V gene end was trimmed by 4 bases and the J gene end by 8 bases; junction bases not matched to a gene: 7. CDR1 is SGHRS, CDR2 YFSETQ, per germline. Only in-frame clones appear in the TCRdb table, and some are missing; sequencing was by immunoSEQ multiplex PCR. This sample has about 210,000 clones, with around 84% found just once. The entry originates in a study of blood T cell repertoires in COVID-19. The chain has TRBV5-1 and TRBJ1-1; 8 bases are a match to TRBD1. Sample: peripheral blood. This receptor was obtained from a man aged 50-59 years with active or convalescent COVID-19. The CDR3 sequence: CASSTDRAQEAFF. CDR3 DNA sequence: TGCGCCAGCAGCACGGACAGGGCACAGGAAGCTTTCTTT.